A single sample is the source of the 23 T cell receptor beta chains below, sequenced in a study of CD8 T cells in ankylosing spondylitis (dated by TCRdb to about 2017). Libraries were prepared through 5' RACE. For sequencing, an Illumina HiSeq 2500 was employed. Through fastp at Q25 and MiXCR, TCRdb rebuilt clones from the public reads, retaining in-frame beta chains. Entries that share a CDR3 protein sequence are merged under the most common genes and DNA. The sample table contains 200,000 or so distinct CDR3 sequences; only one count was recorded for more than 25% of them. Approximately 6.6% of the sample belongs to the ten largest clones. Material: blood, either unsorted or a sorted T cell fraction (not recorded which). The origin of the receptors is a male donor with ankylosing spondylitis or in good health (not recorded which).

The chain joins TRBV2 to TRBJ2-7; 9 bases are shared with TRBD1. The V gene's germline CDR1 is SNHLY and CDR2 FYNNEI. Germline trimming cut 6 bases from V and 5 bases from J; bases unmatched to any gene: 5. The CDR3 loop spans 13 amino acids. The CDR3 nucleotides are TGTGCCAGCAGAGGGACAGGGTCAAACGAGCAGTACTTC. It codes for CASRGTGSNEQYF.

This clonotype appeared many times. The V call is TRBV10-3, the J call TRBJ1-1; D unresolved. Deletions cut 10 bases from V and 3 bases from J, with 15 bases between. Germline values: CDR1 ENHRY, CDR2 SYGVKD. The CDR3 has 13 residues. The CDR3 region has the DNA TGTGCCACCTTGGCCTACCGAGACACTGAAGCTTTCTTT. Its protein product is CATLAYRDTEAFF.

V gene TRBV6-1 combines with J gene TRBJ1-6, with D uncertain. Trimming took 10 bases from V and 0 from J, leaving 7 bases between them. Germline V gives CDR1 MNHNS, CDR2 SASEGT. The CDR3 is made up of 13 amino acids. In nucleotides, the CDR3 is TGTGCCACCGGGAGCTCCTATAATTCACCCCTCCACTTT. Encoded protein: CATGSSYNSPLHF.

The gene calls are TRBV18 and TRBJ1-5, with TRBD1 as a possible D gene (6 bases). Germline V gene lookup returns CDR1 KGHSH and CDR2 LQKENI. CDR3 length equals 16 residues. The ends were cut back, 6 bases at V and 7 bases at J, with 22 bases in the middle. CDR3 coding DNA: TGTGCCAGCTCCCCAGGGGTGGAGGCGGCGGGGCAGCCCCAGCATTTT. The encoded protein is CASSPGVEAAGQPQHF.

This clonotype was detected a few times. The rearrangement joins TRBV29-1 to TRBJ2-2; TRBD2 matches at 9 bases. The CDR3 has 14 amino acids. V was clipped by 7 bases and J by 2 bases; unmatched bases: 5. CDR1 SQVTM and CDR2 ANQGSEA come from the germline V gene. The CDR3 DNA is TGCAGCGCCCAGCGGGAGGTAAACACCGGGGAGCTGTTTTTT. It translates to CSAQREVNTGELFF.

This clonotype appeared many times. This sequence joins TRBV10-3 and TRBJ1-5, with 7 bases lining up with TRBD1. The junction had 9 bases not matched to a gene; V was cut back by 10 bases and J by 6 bases. The CDR3 has 13 amino acids. The germline gives CDR1 ENHRY, CDR2 SYGVKD. The CDR3 loop is CATQGRGGQPQHF. The CDR3 bases are TGTGCCACACAGGGGAGAGGCGGTCAGCCCCAGCATTTT.

This clonotype appeared many times. The rearrangement joins TRBV20-1 to TRBJ2-5; no firm D call. CDR3 length: 14 amino acids. Germline V lookup: CDR1 DFQATT, CDR2 SNEGSKA (reference sequence). Trimming cost V 3 bases and J 5 bases, with 16 bases left between them. The CDR3 loop is CSASGDFPRETQYF. CDR3 bases: TGCAGTGCTAGTGGGGATTTCCCCAGGGAGACCCAGTACTTC.

Details on this clonotype: One end of the junction varies from germline; a read error may be responsible. The genes are TRBV20-1 and TRBJ2-7, with 7 positions matching TRBD1. This CDR3 spans 15 amino acids. CDR1 and CDR2 (germline): DFQATT, SNEGSKA (reference sequence). This CDR3 reads CSAPSPTGSSSEQYF. CDR3 nucleotide sequence: TGCAGTGCTCCCAGCCCGACAGGGTCCTCCTCCGAGCAGTACTTC.

V usage is TRBV5-5 and J usage is TRBJ2-7; D perhaps matches TRBD2 (5 bases). The CDR3 sequence is 15 residues long. V was trimmed by 0 bases and J by 5 bases, leaving 15 bases between them. Germline V CDR1 and CDR2: SGHKS, YYEKEE (reference sequence). The CDR3 loop reads CASSLERRALDEQYF. DNA for the CDR3: TGTGCCAGCAGCTTGGAAAGGCGGGCGCTTGACGAGCAGTACTTC.

This chain uses TRBV20-1 with TRBJ1-1; D not certain. V was cut by 8 bases and J by 4 bases, with 17 bases left in between. The germline gives CDR1 DFQATT, CDR2 SNEGSKA (reference sequence). CDR3 length: 13 amino acids. CDR3 nucleotide sequence: TGCAGTTCGAGGCGGGATCCGCGCACTGAAGCTTTCTTT. It encodes CSSRRDPRTEAFF.

This clonotype was seen repeatedly, ten times or more. The rearrangement joins TRBV21-1 to TRBJ2-7. TRBV21-1 is recorded as a pseudogene. There are 14 residues in the CDR3. The DNA of the CDR3 is TGTGCCAGCAGCAACGTAGTGAAGCTCTACGAGCAGTACTTC. It is translated as CASSNVVKLYEQYF.

This clonotype was seen only a few times. V gene TRBV29-1 combines with J gene TRBJ2-3; no firm D call. Germline values: CDR1 SQVTM, CDR2 ANQGSEA. CDR3 length: 12 residues. Trimming cost V 5 bases and J 5 bases, with 11 bases left between them. CDR3 protein: CSVRPSLDTQYF. The CDR3 bases are TGCAGCGTTCGGCCCTCCTTAGATACGCAGTATTTT.

The chain joins TRBV20-1 to TRBJ2-7; TRBD1 aligns across 10 bases. The CDR3 is 15 amino acids. V lost 2 bases, J lost 5 bases, and 9 bases stayed unmatched. Looked up from germline, CDR1 is DFQATT and CDR2 is SNEGSKA (reference sequence). CDR3 residues: CSARSGQGGADEQYF. The CDR3 bases are TGCAGTGCTAGAAGTGGACAGGGGGGAGCCGACGAGCAGTACTTC.

V usage is TRBV27 and J usage is TRBJ2-7, with D unclear. CDR1 MNHEY and CDR2 SMNVEV come from the germline V gene (reference sequence). The V end was cut by 2 bases, the J end by 6 bases, with 11 bases between. CDR3 length: 13 residues. The CDR3 is CASSLPGRSEQYF. In nucleotides, the CDR3 is TGTGCCAGCAGTTTACCCGGCAGAAGCGAGCAGTACTTC.

The rearrangement uses TRBV20-1 and TRBJ1-2; D remains ambiguous. This CDR3 is built from 14 residues. Trimming removed 1 base from V and 4 bases from J, with 13 bases in between. Germline CDR1 is DFQATT and CDR2 is SNEGSKA (reference sequence). The CDR3: CSARGPDKVYGYTF. The CDR3 region has the DNA TGCAGTGCTAGAGGCCCTGACAAAGTCTATGGCTACACCTTC.

The rearrangement uses TRBV7-3 and TRBJ1-2; possibly TRBD1 for D (5 bases). Trimming cost V 8 bases and J 9 bases, with 22 bases left between them. There are 14 residues in the CDR3. CDR1 is SGHTA, CDR2 FQGTGA, per germline. The CDR3 nucleotides are TGTGCCAGCGGCCGGGGCAGGGATGTCGTACGCTACACCTTC. Translation: CASGRGRDVVRYTF.

The gene calls are TRBV30 and TRBJ1-2, with 9 bases fitting TRBD1. With 0 bases clipped from V and 5 bases from J, the junction kept 4 bases outside the gene matches. Per germline, CDR1 GTSNPN and CDR2 SVGIG (reference sequence). The CDR3 has 14 residues. CDR3 nucleotide sequence: TGTGCCTGGAGTGTACAGGGGGCTCATTATGGCTACACCTTC. This encodes CAWSVQGAHYGYTF.

This clonotype came up many times. The V and J genes are TRBV7-9 and TRBJ1-1; D not certain. The CDR3 runs to 14 residues. Trimming cost V 1 base and J 1 base, with 7 bases left between them. Germline V gene sequence: CDR1 SEHNR, CDR2 FQNEAQ (reference sequence). CDR3 in amino acids: CASSLEGRNTEAFF. The DNA of the CDR3 is TGTGCCAGCAGCTTAGAAGGGCGGAACACTGAAGCTTTCTTT.

This clonotype was seen a handful of times. The CDR3 DNA follows: TGCAGTGCTAGGTCGCAGATGGGCGTCGACGAGCAGTACTTC. Translation: CSARSQMGVDEQYF. The chain combines TRBV20-1 with TRBJ2-7; D not certain. Germline V gene data show CDR1 as DFQATT and CDR2 as SNEGSKA (reference sequence). Trimming took off 3 bases at V and 5 bases at J, with 17 bases between the two ends. The CDR3 runs 14 residues.

This clonotype has at least ten counts. This chain links TRBV29-1 with TRBJ2-5, with TRBD1 matching over 8 bases. The germline gives CDR1 SQVTM, CDR2 ANQGSEA. The CDR3 consists of 13 residues. V gave up 4 bases and J gave up 5 bases; unmatched junction bases: 6. For the CDR3, the DNA is TGCAGCGTTGGGCAGGGGGCTGGGGAGACCCAGTACTTC. Translation: CSVGQGAGETQYF. The full variable domain, completed using reference TRBV29-1 and TRBJ2-5, is SAVISQKPSRDICQRGTSLTIQCQVDSQVTMMFWYRQQPGQSLTLIATANQGSEATYESGFVIDKFPISRPNLTFSTLTVSNMSPEDSSIYLCSVGQGAGETQYFGPGTRLLVL.

This clonotype was counted once. Written as DNA, the CDR3 is TGTGCCAGCAGTGAGGGCCCGGGACTAGCGGGCACAGATACGCAGTATTTT. It specifies CASSEGPGLAGTDTQYF. The chain couples TRBV25-1 to TRBJ2-3; 11 nucleotides match TRBD2. This CDR3 has 17 residues. Trimming removed 3 bases from V and 1 base from J; junction bases left unmatched: 6. Per germline, CDR1 MGHDK and CDR2 SYGVNS.

V and J are TRBV20-1 and TRBJ2-3; no definite D call. The CDR3 runs 13 residues. Per the germline V gene, CDR1 is DFQATT and CDR2 is SNEGSKA (reference sequence). Trimming took 3 bases from V and 6 from J, leaving 13 bases between them. CDR3 sequence (DNA): TGCAGTGCTAGGGCAAGACCGCTGGATACGCAGTATTTT. Protein sequence: CSARARPLDTQYF.

This clonotype was found a few times. This rearrangement joins TRBV15 to TRBJ2-5; 11 positions agree with TRBD2. This CDR3 spans 15 amino acids. The germline V gene encodes CDR1 LNHNV and CDR2 YYDKDF (reference sequence). The V segment lost 0 bases and the J segment 8 bases; nucleotides outside the gene matches: 5. The CDR3 coding sequence is TGTGCCACCAGCAGAGAACCGGGACTAGCGGCCACCCAGTACTTC. This gives the protein CATSREPGLAATQYF.